These 32 T cell receptor beta chains share one sample of origin, sequenced in a study of blood T cell repertoires in COVID-19. The method was immunoSEQ multiplex PCR; TCRdb's version includes in-frame clones alone and lacks a portion of them. The data show 110,000 or so clones, over 65% seen once. Sequenced: peripheral blood. The receptors here all came from a woman aged 40 to 55 with acute or convalescent COVID-19.

This clone turned up a few times. Here the CDR3 reads CASRRTGPNTEAFF. The CDR3 DNA follows: TGTGCCAGCAGGCGGACAGGGCCGAACACTGAAGCTTTCTTT. The rearrangement uses TRBV7-8 and TRBJ1-1, with 8 bases matching TRBD1. V shed 6 bases, J shed 1 base, and the junction held 4 bases outside the gene matches. Germline CDR1 reads SGHVS; CDR2 reads FQNEAQ. The CDR3 contains 14 residues.

The chain links TRBV10-3 to TRBJ1-1; 9 bases align to TRBD1. The CDR3 runs to 14 residues. J lost 1 base, V lost 10 bases, and 7 bases had no gene match. Germline CDR1 reads ENHRY; CDR2 reads SYGVKD. CDR3 DNA: TGTGCCACGAGACAGGGGGGGAGGAACACTGAAGCTTTCTTT. Its protein product is CATRQGGRNTEAFF.

The genes are TRBV18 and TRBJ1-1, with TRBD1 matching 8 bases. After removal of 8 bases from V and 4 bases from J, the junction contained 15 bases not matched to a gene. CDR3 size: 16 residues. From germline, CDR1 is KGHSH and CDR2 LQKENI. The CDR3 region has the DNA TGTGCCAGCGCCTCTGTATCGGTACAGGGGGGCACTGAAGCTTTCTTT. This codes for CASASVSVQGGTEAFF.

The J gene is TRBJ2-5, the V gene TRBV14, with 10 bases that match TRBD2. Trimming took 0 bases from V and 7 from J; bases not matched to a gene: 11. Germline CDR1 reads SGHDN; CDR2 reads FVKESK. The CDR3 is made up of 17 amino acids. The CDR3 loop is CASSQDRSGGASGTQYF. The CDR3 bases are TGTGCCAGCAGCCAAGATCGGAGCGGGGGGGCATCGGGGACCCAGTACTTC.

This clone appeared a single time. This chain uses TRBV6-5 with TRBJ1-2; 9 bases align to TRBD1. The germline V gene has CDR1 MNHEY and CDR2 SVGAGI. With V trimmed by 5 bases and J by 8 bases, 3 bases remained unmatched. The CDR3 totals 12 residues. CDR3 in DNA: TGTGCCAGCAGTAGAACAGGGGGCGGCTACACCTTC. Translation: CASSRTGGGYTF.

J is TRBJ2-1 and V is TRBV10-2; 14 bases agree with TRBD2. J lost 5 bases, V lost 8 bases, and 11 bases had no gene match. There are 17 residues in the CDR3. Germline V gene data show CDR1 as WSHSY and CDR2 as SAAADI. CDR3 loop: CASRDPGLAGDHNEQFF. The CDR3 DNA follows: TGCGCCAGCCGCGACCCGGGACTAGCGGGGGACCACAATGAGCAGTTCTTC.

The rearrangement uses TRBV6-6 and TRBJ2-5; no definite D call. Trimming removed 5 bases at V and 2 bases at J, with 3 bases between. The CDR3 is 11 residues long. The germline V gene has CDR1 MNHNY and CDR2 SVGAGI (reference sequence). CDR3 in DNA: TGTGCCAGCAGTATACAAGAGACCCAGTACTTC. Translation: CASSIQETQYF.

A single count supports this clone. The rearrangement uses TRBV29-1 and TRBJ2-3; 7 bases agree with TRBD2. This CDR3 contains 15 residues. J gave up 2 bases and V 7 bases, and 12 bases lay outside the gene matches. CDR1 SQVTM and CDR2 ANQGSEA come from the germline V gene. The CDR3 DNA is TGCAGCGCCGCCCGGCGAGCGGGGAACACAGATACGCAGTATTTT. This codes for CSAARRAGNTDTQYF.

The gene calls are TRBV7-9 and TRBJ1-4; no definite D call. The CDR3 runs 11 residues. Germline assignment: CDR1 SEHNR and CDR2 FQNEAQ (reference sequence). Trimming removed 5 bases from V and 11 bases from J, with 9 bases in between. The DNA for the CDR3 is TGTGCCAGCAGCACTGGTCCCAAACTGTTTTTT. Translating gives CASSTGPKLFF.

The J gene is TRBJ1-1, the V gene TRBV11-3; D not resolved. The CDR3 consists of 13 residues. Germline V gene lookup returns CDR1 SGHNT and CDR2 YENEEA. Trimming removed 2 bases at V and 5 bases at J, with 9 bases between. The chain's CDR3 is CASSLNPGTEAFF. In DNA, the CDR3 is TGTGCCAGCAGCTTAAATCCGGGTACTGAAGCTTTCTTT.

The chain joins TRBV7-8 to TRBJ1-5, with D unclear. This CDR3 region has 16 residues. The V end lost 5 bases, the J end lost 1 base, and 15 bases lay between the germline ends. Germline CDR1 and CDR2: SGHVS and FQNEAQ. In DNA, the CDR3 is TGTGCCAGCAGCCTACTTGGGATAGCGAGCAATCAGCCCCAGCATTTT. It yields the protein CASSLLGIASNQPQHF.

This chain joins TRBV3-1 (or the pseudogene TRBV3-2) and TRBJ2-3, with D possibly TRBD2 on 6 matching bases. V was pared by 5 bases and J by 7 bases, with 16 bases between. The CDR3 totals 14 residues. Germline assignment: CDR1 LGHDT and CDR2 YNNKEL (reference sequence). The CDR3 sequence: CASSSQAGRYTQYF. In nucleotides, the CDR3 is TGTGCCAGCAGCTCCCAAGCGGGCCGGTATACGCAGTATTTT.

The rearrangement uses TRBV5-1 and TRBJ1-2, with D possibly being TRBD1 (5 bases). Looked up from germline, CDR1 is SGHRS and CDR2 is YFSETQ. V lost 5 bases and J lost 2, with 10 bases in between. CDR3 length: 13 amino acids. CDR3 bases: TGCGCCAGCAGTGGCAGGGAAAACTATGGCTACACCTTC. As protein: CASSGRENYGYTF.

This chain connects TRBV18 to TRBJ2-7, with 8 positions matching TRBD1. The V and J ends lost 5 bases and 0 bases, in that order; junction bases with no gene match: 3. The germline CDR1 and CDR2 sequences are KGHSH and LQKENI. This CDR3 contains 14 residues. CDR3 sequence reads: CASSSGTGSYEQYF. CDR3 sequence (DNA): TGTGCCAGCTCATCGGGGACAGGCTCCTACGAGCAGTACTTC. Supplemented by reference TRBV18 and TRBJ2-7, the full variable domain reads NAGVMQNPRHLVRRRGQEARLRCSPMKGHSHVYWYRQLPEEGLKFMVYLQKENIIDESGMPKERFSAEFPKEGPSILRIQQVVRGDSAAYFCASSSGTGSYEQYFGPGTRLTVT.

The chain joins TRBV6-6 to TRBJ1-2; 8 bases match TRBD1. There are 17 residues in the CDR3. The V and J ends lost 5 bases and 5 bases, in that order; junction bases with no gene match: 16. Germline-derived CDR1 and CDR2 are MNHNY and SVGAGI (reference sequence). The CDR3 sequence: CASSPDRGRYPRYGYTF. The CDR3 DNA is TGTGCCAGCAGTCCCGACAGGGGCCGATATCCGCGTTATGGCTACACCTTC.

This chain connects TRBV6-5 to TRBJ1-6, with 9 bases lining up with TRBD1. The CDR3 sequence is 14 residues long. The J segment lost 10 bases and the V segment lost 6 bases, leaving 7 bases of the junction unmatched. Germline CDR1 reads MNHEY; CDR2 reads SVGAGI. CDR3 bases: TGTGCCAGCAGGAGGACAGGGGAGAACTCACCCCTCCACTTT. Translation gives CASRRTGENSPLHF.

The gene calls are TRBV12-5 and TRBJ1-5; D is perhaps TRBD1 (5 bases). Trimming cost V 5 bases and J 0 bases, with 23 bases left between them. The CDR3 spans 19 residues. Germline CDR1 LGHNT, CDR2 FRNRAP. CDR3 sequence: CASGLTQGRGLLSNQPQHF. The CDR3, as DNA: TGTGCTAGTGGTCTTACCCAGGGTAGGGGCCTTCTTAGCAATCAGCCCCAGCATTTT.

V usage is TRBV27 and J usage is TRBJ1-1, with TRBD1 as a possible D gene (5 bases). Trimming left V 6 bases short and J 5 bases short, with 19 bases between. Germline CDR1 reads MNHEY; CDR2 reads SMNVEV (reference sequence). This CDR3 is 15 amino acids long. The CDR3 sequence: CASSLIPGGGTEAFF. The CDR3 DNA sequence: TGTGCCAGCAGCCTGATACCCGGCGGGGGAACTGAAGCTTTCTTT.

This chain connects TRBV4-2 to TRBJ1-1; TRBD1 might be the D (6 bases). The CDR3 contains 14 residues. Trimming pared 1 base from V and 4 bases from J, leaving 10 bases between. Per the germline V gene, CDR1 is LGHNA and CDR2 is YNFKEQ. CDR3: CASSQGNRATEAFF. The CDR3 DNA follows: TGTGCCAGCAGCCAAGGGAACAGGGCCACTGAAGCTTTCTTT.

The sample holds one count of this clone. This chain links TRBV6-1 with TRBJ2-3; D uncertain. The CDR3 has 14 residues. Germline CDR1 reads MNHNS; CDR2 reads SASEGT. Trimming removed 1 base from V and 2 bases from J, with 7 bases in between. The CDR3 region has the DNA TGTGCCAGCAGTGAAGGTCACAACACAGATACGCAGTATTTT. Translation: CASSEGHNTDTQYF.

V is TRBV9 and J is TRBJ2-3; 8 positions match TRBD2. The CDR3 runs 15 residues. Trimming took 1 base from V and 6 from J; bases not matched to a gene: 7. Germline assignment: CDR1 SGDLS and CDR2 YYNGEE. CDR3 loop: CASSVSGTRGDTQYF. CDR3 bases: TGTGCCAGCAGCGTATCCGGGACTAGAGGCGATACGCAGTATTTT.

The chain couples TRBV29-1 to TRBJ2-2; D ambiguous. The CDR3 has 14 residues. The V end was cut by 2 bases, the J end by 0 bases, with 7 bases between. Germline assignment: CDR1 SQVTM and CDR2 ANQGSEA. CDR3 amino acids: CSVETPTNTGELFF. The CDR3 DNA follows: TGCAGCGTTGAAACACCGACGAACACCGGGGAGCTGTTTTTT.

The chain carries TRBV18 and TRBJ1-1; a possible D gene is TRBD1 (5 bases). CDR1 is KGHSH and CDR2 is LQKENI in the germline V gene. Trimming stripped 2 bases from V and 8 bases from J, with 18 bases between. The CDR3 sequence is 15 residues long. CDR3 amino acids: CASSPIGAPSREAFF. The DNA of the CDR3 is TGTGCCAGCTCACCAATAGGGGCCCCCTCTAGGGAAGCTTTCTTT.

This chain joins TRBV19 and TRBJ1-5; 7 bases match TRBD1. The germline CDR1 and CDR2 sequences are LNHDA and SQIVND (reference sequence). This CDR3 is built from 14 residues. V shed 8 bases, J shed 1 base, and the junction held 5 bases outside the gene matches. This CDR3 is CASSGQPSNQPQHF. CDR3 coding DNA: TGTGCCAGTTCGGGACAGCCCAGCAATCAGCCCCAGCATTTT.

The J gene is TRBJ2-3, the V gene TRBV5-4; D gene uncertain. This CDR3 has 12 residues. V was cut by 4 bases and J by 3 bases, with 6 bases left in between. The germline gives CDR1 SGHNT, CDR2 YYREEE (reference sequence). In DNA form, the CDR3 reads TGTGCCAGCAGCCGGTGGACAGATACGCAGTATTTT. Translating gives CASSRWTDTQYF.

V usage is TRBV11-3 and J usage is TRBJ2-5; 7 bases align to TRBD2. J lost 5 bases, V lost 4 bases, and 4 bases had no gene match. The CDR3 contains 13 residues. Germline assignment: CDR1 SGHNT and CDR2 YENEEA. This CDR3 is CASSSGRGETQYF. In nucleotides, the CDR3 is TGTGCCAGCAGCTCGGGGCGGGGGGAGACCCAGTACTTC.

The genes are TRBV5-6 and TRBJ2-1, with TRBD2 matching 7 bases. Germline V gene lookup returns CDR1 SGHDT and CDR2 YYEEEE. The CDR3 runs to 14 residues. V was clipped by 7 bases and J by 6 bases; unmatched bases: 10. The CDR3 spells CASESVGGINEQFF. Here the CDR3 DNA reads TGTGCCAGCGAATCTGTGGGGGGGATCAATGAGCAGTTCTTC.

This clone has more than one count but fewer than ten. The CDR3 DNA is TGTGCCAGCAGCCAATCGACAGGGACCTACGAGCAGTACTTC. It specifies CASSQSTGTYEQYF. This sequence joins TRBV3-1 (or the pseudogene TRBV3-2) and TRBJ2-7; 7 nucleotides align to TRBD1. The CDR3 has 14 residues. The V gene end was trimmed by 2 bases and the J gene end by 2 bases; junction bases not matched to a gene: 3. Germline V gene data show CDR1 as LGHDT and CDR2 as YNNKEL (reference sequence).

V and J are TRBV3-1 (or the pseudogene TRBV3-2) and TRBJ2-7; 7 bases match TRBD1. CDR1 LGHDT and CDR2 YNNKEL come from the germline V gene (reference sequence). The ends lost 3 bases at V and 6 bases at J; junction bases unmatched: 8. This CDR3 is 14 amino acids long. This CDR3 is CASSHGTVTLEQYF. The CDR3 nucleotides read TGTGCCAGCAGCCACGGGACAGTCACCCTCGAGCAGTACTTC.

Comments on this clone: The junction and the germline gene differ at one end; a read error may be behind it. The chain links TRBV7-2 to TRBJ1-2; TRBD1 is a possible D gene (5 bases). This CDR3 has 16 amino acids. Germline-derived CDR1 and CDR2 are SGHTA and FQGNSA. The CDR3 reads CVSTSPGTSRHYGYTF. CDR3 DNA sequence: TGTGTCAGCACCTCTCCCGGGACTTCCCGACACTATGGCTACACCTTC. The whole variable domain, filled in from reference TRBV7-2 and TRBJ1-2, reads GAGVSQSPSNKVTEKGKDVELRCDPISGHTALYWYRQSLGQGLEFLIYFQGNSAPDKSGLPSDRFSAERTGGSVSTLTIQRTQQEDSAVYLCVSTSPGTSRHYGYTFGSGTRLTVV.

This clone was seen just once. This chain links TRBV6-5 with TRBJ2-1; TRBD1 matches 7 bases. This CDR3 comprises 12 residues. The V segment lost 5 bases and the J segment 9 bases; nucleotides outside the gene matches: 4. CDR1 and CDR2 (germline): MNHEY, SVGAGI. CDR3 nucleotides: TGTGCCAGCAGTACAACAGGGGTTGAGCAGTTCTTC. Its translation is CASSTTGVEQFF.

The genes are TRBV19 and TRBJ1-3; 7 bases map to TRBD1. V dropped 5 bases and J dropped 0; count of bases not matched to a gene: 4. The CDR3 totals 15 residues. CDR1 LNHDA and CDR2 SQIVND come from the germline V gene (reference sequence). For the CDR3, the DNA is TGTGCCAGTAGTGGGACAGCCATCTCTGGAAACACCATATATTTT. Protein: CASSGTAISGNTIYF.